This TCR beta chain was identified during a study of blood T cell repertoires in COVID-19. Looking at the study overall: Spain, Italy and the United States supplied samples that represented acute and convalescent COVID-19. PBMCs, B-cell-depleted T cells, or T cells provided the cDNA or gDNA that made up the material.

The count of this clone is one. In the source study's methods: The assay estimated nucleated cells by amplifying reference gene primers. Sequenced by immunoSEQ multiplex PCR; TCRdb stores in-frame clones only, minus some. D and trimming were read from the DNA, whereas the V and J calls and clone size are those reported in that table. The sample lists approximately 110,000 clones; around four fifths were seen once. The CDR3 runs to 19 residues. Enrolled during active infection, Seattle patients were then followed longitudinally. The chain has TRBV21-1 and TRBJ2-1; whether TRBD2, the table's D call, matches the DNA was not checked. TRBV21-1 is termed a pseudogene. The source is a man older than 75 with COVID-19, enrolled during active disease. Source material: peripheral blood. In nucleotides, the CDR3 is TGTGCCAGCAGCCCCTGGACTCCGAAGGCTTTGAGCTCCTACAATGAGCAGTTCTTC. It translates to CASSPWTPKALSSYNEQFF.